This TCR beta chain is drawn from a study of regulatory T cells in long-lasting Graves disease. General study findings and limits: When disease was persistent, TRBV28, TRBJ1-2 and TRBJ2-5 were the favored segments.

Arm-PCR of CDR3 regions with iRepertoire HTBI primers generated TCR beta libraries. How the authors handled the data: Identification across samples found about 65 TRBV and 12 to 15 TRBJ segments. TCRdb redid the calling of the multiplex PCR reads with MiXCR, one entry per CDR3 protein. The V and J calls, along with clone size, are taken from TCRdb and not from the paper's own processing. The sample lists some 250,000 distinct CDR3 sequences; around 20% were seen once. Noted time point: newly diagnosed GD, antithyroid drugs for less than 3 months. PBMC RNA was the source of the TCR library. Trimming took 2 bases from V and 5 from J, leaving 12 bases between them. Germline CDR1 reads SGHTA; CDR2 reads FQGNSA. This CDR3 contains 14 residues. In its sample, this clonotype was seen many times. Its antigen is not known.

The specimen was peripheral blood mononuclear cells (PBMCs), collected at new diagnosis, from a patient treated with antithyroid drugs. J is TRBJ2-5 and V is TRBV7-2; no firm D call. The receptor comes from a female donor with Graves disease. CDR3: CASSLTNSRETQYF. The DNA of the CDR3 is TGTGCCAGCAGCTTAACCAATTCCCGGGAGACCCAGTACTTC.